Below are 12 T cell receptor beta chains sequenced from a single sample in a study of blood T cell repertoires in COVID-19. Clones were read by immunoSEQ multiplex PCR, and TCRdb kept only the in-frame ones, dropping some. The sample yields about 150,000 clones, around 84% seen once. The sequenced material came from peripheral blood. These receptors originate from a woman in her fifties or sixties with acute or convalescent COVID-19.

The chain is built from TRBV5-8 and TRBJ2-7; 7 positions match TRBD1. V lost 5 bases and J lost 7; bases outside the gene matches: 9. CDR1 SGHTS and CDR2 YDEGEE come from the germline V gene. This CDR3 region has 13 residues. The CDR3 nucleotides read TGTGCCAGCAGTGGACAGGTTTCCCATGAGCAGTACTTC. It specifies CASSGQVSHEQYF.

The rearrangement joins TRBV18 to TRBJ2-7; D is possibly TRBD2 (5 bases). Looked up from germline, CDR1 is KGHSH and CDR2 is LQKENI. This CDR3 is 13 amino acids long. V was trimmed by 2 bases and J by 3 bases, leaving 8 bases between them. The CDR3 loop reads CASSPMGSYEQYF. The DNA of the CDR3 is TGTGCCAGCTCACCAATGGGGAGCTACGAGCAGTACTTC.

The chain is built from TRBV6-6 and TRBJ2-3; 10 positions agree with TRBD2. With V trimmed by 5 bases and J by 1 base, 6 bases remained unmatched. Germline V gene data show CDR1 as MNHNY and CDR2 as SVGAGI (reference sequence). The CDR3 is 16 residues long. The CDR3 reads CASSTKRGGRTDTQYF. The CDR3 nucleotides are TGTGCCAGCAGTACCAAGCGGGGGGGTCGCACAGATACGCAGTATTTT.

This clone occurred a few times. The chain carries TRBV3-1 (or the pseudogene TRBV3-2) and TRBJ2-3; 7 nucleotides line up with TRBD1. Trimming at V came to 1 base and at J to 4 bases, leaving 2 bases not matched to a gene. Germline lookup yields CDR1 LGHDT and CDR2 YNNKEL (reference sequence). This CDR3 region has 14 residues. The CDR3 loop is CASSQAQGPDTQYF. The CDR3 DNA follows: TGTGCCAGCAGCCAAGCACAGGGGCCAGATACGCAGTATTTT.

Of note for this clone: Other DNA sequences in the same sample also yield this CDR3. The CDR3 nucleotides are TGTGCCAGCAGTGAAATGAGGAACACTGAAGCTTTCTTT. Translation gives CASSEMRNTEAFF. The J gene is TRBJ1-1, the V gene TRBV6-1, with D unclear. This CDR3 is 13 amino acids long. V was clipped by 2 bases and J by 1 base, with 5 bases between them. Germline CDR1 is MNHNS and CDR2 is SASEGT.

V is TRBV24-1 and J is TRBJ1-5, with D perhaps matching TRBD1 (6 bases). V lost 5 bases and J lost 9, with 13 bases in between. The CDR3 spans 13 residues. Germline loops: CDR1 KGHDR, CDR2 SFDVKD. CDR3 bases: TGTGCCACCAGTGGCGACAGGCCCGGGCCCCAGCATTTT. Its protein product is CATSGDRPGPQHF.

The chain employs TRBV7-3 and TRBJ2-1; TRBD2 is a possible D gene (7 bases). The germline V gene encodes CDR1 SGHTA and CDR2 FQGTGA. This CDR3 is 16 amino acids long. V lost 4 bases, J lost 2 bases, and 15 bases lay in between. The CDR3 DNA reads as TGTGCCAGCAGCTGGGGGAGGGGGGGCCCCTACAATGAGCAGTTCTTC. Translation gives CASSWGRGGPYNEQFF.

The chain is built from TRBV5-1 and TRBJ2-2, with 15 bases fitting TRBD2. Germline CDR1 SGHRS, CDR2 YFSETQ. The CDR3 contains 20 residues. V lost 2 bases, J lost 1 base, and 9 bases stayed unmatched. This chain's CDR3 is CASSLGPGLAGGLNTGELFF. For the CDR3, the DNA is TGCGCCAGCAGCTTAGGTCCGGGACTAGCGGGAGGATTGAACACCGGGGAGCTGTTTTTT.

J is TRBJ2-3 and V is TRBV28; D is possibly TRBD1 (5 bases). Germline CDR1 and CDR2: MDHEN and SYDVKM. The V end was cut by 6 bases, the J end by 0 bases, with 10 bases between. The CDR3 totals 14 residues. DNA for the CDR3: TGTGCCAGCAGCCAGACAGATAGCACAGATACGCAGTATTTT. It encodes CASSQTDSTDTQYF.

This chain uses TRBV30 with TRBJ2-7, with 8 nucleotides matching TRBD2. J gave up 12 bases and V 2 bases, and 12 bases lay outside the gene matches. The CDR3 runs 13 residues. Germline lookup yields CDR1 GTSNPN and CDR2 SVGIG (reference sequence). As DNA, the CDR3 is TGTGCCTGGAGTCCGGGGGGGCAGCGGATTCCGTACTTC. Amino acids: CAWSPGGQRIPYF.

There are a few counts of this clone. The chain carries TRBV2 and TRBJ2-7; TRBD2 agrees at 7 bases. The ends lost 3 bases at V and 0 bases at J; junction bases unmatched: 2. The CDR3 covers 14 residues. Germline V gene lookup returns CDR1 SNHLY and CDR2 FYNNEI. CDR3 in DNA: TGTGCCAGCAGTGAGGGGGGGTACTCCTACGAGCAGTACTTC. It codes for CASSEGGYSYEQYF. Using reference TRBV2 and TRBJ2-7 for the parts outside the CDR3, the full variable domain is EPEVTQTPSHQVTQMGQEVILRCVPISNHLYFYWYRQILGQKVEFLVSFYNNEISEKSEIFDDQFSVERPDGSNFTLKIRSTKLEDSAMYFCASSEGGYSYEQYFGPGTRLTVT.

V gene TRBV28 combines with J gene TRBJ2-3; possible D gene TRBD2, 6 bases. CDR3 length: 17 amino acids. In germline, CDR1 is MDHEN, CDR2 SYDVKM. Trimming shortened V by 5 bases and J by 0 bases, and 18 bases separated the two germline ends. CDR3 amino acids: CASSPNPGTRSTDTQYF. The DNA for the CDR3 is TGTGCCAGCAGTCCAAACCCCGGGACTCGCAGCACAGATACGCAGTATTTT.